This T cell receptor beta chain was recorded in a study of T cells in Graves' hyperthyroidism and ophthalmopathy. As regards this clonotype: Mismatch with germline at one junction end may stem from a read error.

The CDR3 consists of 16 residues. Germline CDR1 is MGHRA and CDR2 is YSYEKL. No ophthalmopathy progression within 18 months constituted stable Graves' hyperthyroidism. RNA transcripts gave rise to amplified TCR beta CDR3 regions. During a first-round RT-PCR of the TCR CDR3, the HTBI primer set was used. Each CDR3 protein is one row after TCRdb ran MiXCR on the multiplex PCR reads. Here the sample spans 40,000 to 55,000 distinct CDR3 sequences, 45% to 50% being singletons. The chain couples TRBV4-1 to TRBJ2-5; 11 positions match TRBD2. The sequence was obtained from a woman aged 45 to 65 with Graves' hyperthyroidism. The specimen was peripheral blood or thyroid tissue (not recorded which). CDR3 DNA sequence: TGTGCCAGCAGCCCGCAACTAGCGGGAGTGGGAGAGACCCAGTACTTC. Residues: CASSPQLAGVGETQYF.